A single sample is the source of the 22 T cell receptor beta chains below, sequenced in a study of T cells in narcolepsy. The table came from immunoSEQ multiplex PCR; TCRdb's copy has only in-frame clones and leaves some out. This table has 25,000 to 35,000 clones, around 75% appearing once. Sequencing was performed on CD45RA- memory CD4+ T cells from PBMCs. These receptors all come from a human donor with narcolepsy.

CDR3 region: CASLAGVPSTDTQYF. Here the CDR3 DNA reads TGTGCCAGCCTAGCGGGAGTTCCCTCCACAGATACGCAGTATTTT. The V and J genes are TRBV21-1 and TRBJ2-3; the table's D call, TRBD2, was not checked against the DNA. TRBV21-1 is termed a pseudogene. The length of the CDR3 is 15 residues.

This clone was picked up a small number of times. The chain carries TRBV10-3 and TRBJ1-2; D remains ambiguous. The CDR3 is made up of 11 amino acids. Deletions cut 11 bases from V and 4 bases from J, with 11 bases between. Germline V gene sequence: CDR1 ENHRY, CDR2 SYGVKD. The chain's CDR3 is CAAHAPYGYTF. CDR3 nucleotides: TGTGCCGCCCACGCTCCCTATGGCTACACCTTC.

The genes are TRBV18 and TRBJ1-1; no reliable D call. V shed 2 bases and J shed 6 bases, with 10 bases lying between them. The CDR3 totals 13 residues. Germline V lookup: CDR1 KGHSH, CDR2 LQKENI. The CDR3 nucleotides are TGTGCCAGCTCACCAAAAGGGAAAGCTGAAGCTTTCTTT. Translating gives CASSPKGKAEAFF.

The chain has TRBV7-3 and TRBJ2-1; D call uncertain. The CDR3 contains 11 residues. Germline V gene data show CDR1 as SGHTA and CDR2 as FQGTGA. Trimming took off 1 base at V and 5 bases at J, with 0 bases between the two ends. The CDR3 loop reads CASSLNNEQFF. The CDR3 bases are TGTGCCAGCAGCTTAAACAATGAGCAGTTCTTC.

As to this clone: A read error may produce the germline difference seen at one junction end. The V and J genes are TRBV6-5 and TRBJ1-2, with D perhaps matching TRBD1 (6 bases). CDR1 MNHEY and CDR2 SVGAGI come from the germline V gene. This CDR3 is built from 13 residues. CDR3 loop: CASTYTGPNGYTF. The CDR3 region has the DNA TGTGCCAGCACTTACACAGGGCCAAATGGCTACACCTTC.

The chain has TRBV13 and TRBJ2-7; either TRBD1 or TRBD2 may supply D (5 bases each). The CDR3 covers 14 residues. The germline V and J ends were trimmed by 5 bases and 0 bases, with 11 bases remaining between them. Germline-derived CDR1 and CDR2 are PRHDT and FYEKMQ (reference sequence). CDR3 region: CASSPRGFSYEQYF. For the CDR3, the DNA is TGTGCCAGCAGCCCTCGGGGCTTCTCCTACGAGCAGTACTTC.

The sample holds a few counts of this clone. V usage is TRBV4-1 and J usage is TRBJ1-2; 7 nucleotides agree with TRBD1. This CDR3 has 15 residues. From germline, CDR1 is MGHRA and CDR2 YSYEKL. V trimming: 4 bases; J trimming: 2 bases; junction bases outside the gene matches: 7. CDR3 nucleotide sequence: TGCGCCAGCAGCCCTCAGGAGGGGGCCAACTATGGCTACACCTTC. Translation: CASSPQEGANYGYTF.

The rearrangement joins TRBV11-2 to TRBJ1-2; D gene unclear. The CDR3 extends over 14 amino acids. Trimming removed 1 base from V and 4 bases from J, with 10 bases in between. Germline CDR1 is SGHAT and CDR2 is FQNNGV. The CDR3 sequence is CASSLAGGIYGYTF. CDR3 nucleotides: TGTGCCAGCAGCTTAGCGGGCGGAATCTATGGCTACACCTTC.

This CDR3 is CASSEFERLFF. The DNA for the CDR3 is TGTGCCAGCAGTGAATTCGAGCGGTTGTTTTTT. V is TRBV2 and J is TRBJ2-2; TRBD2 is a possible D gene (5 bases). The ends were cut back, 2 bases at V and 15 bases at J, with 10 bases in the middle. CDR1 SNHLY and CDR2 FYNNEI come from the germline V gene. CDR3 size: 11 residues.

This chain connects TRBV6-6 to TRBJ1-2; no reliable D call. Between the trimmed V and J ends, which lost 6 bases and 6 bases, there was a span of 11 bases. The germline V gene has CDR1 MNHNY and CDR2 SVGAGI (reference sequence). The CDR3 covers 12 residues. For the CDR3, the DNA is TGTGCCAGCAGCAGGAGTGAGGATGGCTACACCTTC. Its protein is CASSRSEDGYTF.

The chain couples TRBV19 to TRBJ1-1; D unresolved. In germline, CDR1 is LNHDA, CDR2 SQIVND (reference sequence). Trimming shortened V by 6 bases and J by 0 bases, and 11 bases separated the two germline ends. The CDR3 length is 14 residues. The CDR3: CASRMDVLNTEAFF. The DNA of the CDR3 is TGTGCCAGTAGGATGGACGTTCTGAACACTGAAGCTTTCTTT.

The V call is TRBV11-1, the J call TRBJ1-2; D not resolved. This CDR3 region has 13 residues. Germline V gene lookup returns CDR1 SGHAT and CDR2 FQDESV (reference sequence). Trimming took 5 bases from V and 4 from J, leaving 11 bases between them. Here the CDR3 DNA reads TGTGCCAGCAGCCCTATGGTATCCTATGGCTACACCTTC. Its protein is CASSPMVSYGYTF.

The rearrangement uses TRBV7-2 and TRBJ2-2; D unclear. CDR3 length equals 15 residues. Germline V gene data show CDR1 as SGHTA and CDR2 as FQGNSA. The V and J ends lost 5 bases and 1 base respectively, with 11 bases between them. In DNA form, the CDR3 reads TGTGCCAGCAGCCGGTCGAGTTTGAACACCGGGGAGCTGTTTTTT. Amino acids: CASSRSSLNTGELFF.

The table lists this clone with a few counts. The chain uses TRBV29-1 and TRBJ1-1; TRBD1 aligns across 12 bases. CDR1 SQVTM and CDR2 ANQGSEA come from the germline V gene. The J segment lost 7 bases and the V segment lost 5 bases, leaving 5 bases of the junction unmatched. The CDR3 loop spans 13 amino acids. DNA for the CDR3: TGCAGCGTTTTGGGACAGGGGGCGGGTGAAGCTTTCTTT. Translation gives CSVLGQGAGEAFF.

This clone was seen once. The chain employs TRBV7-8 and TRBJ1-4; D unresolved. The CDR3 is 15 amino acids. V gave up 5 bases and J gave up 4 bases, with 14 bases separating them. The germline CDR1 and CDR2 sequences are SGHVS and FQNEAQ. The CDR3 DNA is TGTGCCAGCAGCACTATGTCAGGTGGTAATGAAAAACTGTTTTTT. This encodes CASSTMSGGNEKLFF.

The rearrangement joins TRBV18 to TRBJ1-2; 7 bases line up with TRBD1. The CDR3 has 17 amino acids. Losses at the gene ends were 1 base for V and 0 bases for J; bases not matched to a gene: 8. Germline lookup yields CDR1 KGHSH and CDR2 LQKENI. The CDR3 protein is CASSPRGTDISNYGYTF. The CDR3 DNA reads TGTGCCAGCTCACCACGCGGGACAGACATTTCTAACTATGGCTACACCTTC.

The V and J genes are TRBV7-3 and TRBJ1-1, with D unresolved. The CDR3 is made up of 13 amino acids. V was shortened by 2 bases and J by 3 bases, with 7 bases between the two germline ends. The V gene's germline CDR1 is SGHTA and CDR2 FQGTGA. The CDR3 region is CASSLSGDTEAFF. The CDR3 DNA follows: TGTGCCAGCAGCTTATCGGGCGACACTGAAGCTTTCTTT.

The chain links TRBV18 to TRBJ1-1; D is uncertain. The CDR3 consists of 13 residues. Deletions cut 2 bases from V and 1 base from J, with 5 bases between. In germline, CDR1 is KGHSH, CDR2 LQKENI. The CDR3 here is CASSPTENTEAFF. CDR3 nucleotide sequence: TGTGCCAGCTCACCAACAGAGAACACTGAAGCTTTCTTT.

The J gene is TRBJ1-1, the V gene TRBV19; the match to TRBD1 covers 9 bases. Looked up from germline, CDR1 is LNHDA and CDR2 is SQIVND (reference sequence). Unmatched junction bases numbered 7, after V lost 3 bases and J lost 5 bases. The CDR3 spans 15 residues. The CDR3 coding sequence is TGTGCCAGTAGTATCCCGGACAGGGGAGGTACTGAAGCTTTCTTT. Residues: CASSIPDRGGTEAFF.

Worth noting for this clone: At the DNA level, this CDR3 is encoded by other sequences in the same sample as well. CDR3 in DNA: TGTGCCTGGAGAGGGGGGGGTCGGACTGAAGCTTTCTTT. It translates to CAWRGGGRTEAFF. The J gene is TRBJ1-1, the V gene TRBV30; a weak D match, TRBD1 (6 bases). This CDR3 comprises 13 residues. Germline CDR1 GTSNPN, CDR2 SVGIG (reference sequence). Trimming took off 3 bases at V and 5 bases at J, with 13 bases between the two ends.

This clone was seen just once. The chain recombines TRBV6-1 with TRBJ2-1, with 12 bases fitting TRBD2. Losses at the gene ends were 8 bases for V and 4 bases for J; bases not matched to a gene: 3. CDR1 and CDR2 from the germline V gene are MNHNS and SASEGT. CDR3 length: 14 amino acids. The CDR3 reads CASLGLAGYNEQFF. The CDR3, as DNA: TGTGCCAGCCTTGGACTAGCGGGATACAATGAGCAGTTCTTC.

The chain couples TRBV7-6 to TRBJ1-6; D is ambiguous. Germline-derived CDR1 and CDR2 are SGHVS and FNYEAQ. The CDR3 loop spans 14 amino acids. Trimming took 4 bases from V and 9 from J, leaving 13 bases between them. The CDR3 here is CASSSGRGISPLHF. Here the CDR3 DNA reads TGTGCCAGCAGCTCGGGGAGAGGGATTTCACCCCTCCACTTT.